This T cell receptor beta chain stems from a study of blood T cell repertoires in COVID-19. Across the whole study: Sample material is recorded as cDNA or gDNA derived from T cells, B-cell-depleted T cells, or PBMCs.

Assay used: immunoSEQ multiplex PCR; TCRdb lists only in-frame clones, some missing. The sample holds about 380,000 clones; about 88% are singletons and the top ten take approximately 3.1%. Germline CDR1 is MNHEY and CDR2 is SVGAGI. The V and J ends lost 6 bases and 4 bases, in that order; junction bases with no gene match: 6. The CDR3 extends over 14 amino acids. The source of this sequence is a woman under 40 who had recovered from COVID-19. The sequenced sample was PBMCs or T cells enriched from blood (not recorded which). The J gene is TRBJ2-5, the V gene TRBV6-5; 9 bases match TRBD1. CDR3 nucleotides: TGTGCCAGCAGGGACAGGGGCACAGGAGAGACCCAGTACTTC. Amino acid sequence: CASRDRGTGETQYF.